This TCR beta chain was retrieved from a study of T cell responses to AZD1222 COVID-19 vaccine. General study results and limits: After the peak T cell response, and only then, were repertoires sampled. Dominant at 160-218 and 743-854, vaccine-associated CD4 TCRs also spanned spike. Just a handful of AZD1222 recipients tested seropositive at baseline. Increased Spike-specific TCR breadth and depth were observed after two AZD1222 doses.

This CDR3 region has 13 residues. The ends were cut back, 9 bases at V and 3 bases at J, with 12 bases in the middle. As concerns this clone: Its specificity is unknown.

Sequenced by immunoSEQ multiplex PCR; TCRdb stores in-frame clones only, minus some. The table lists fewer than 110,000 clones, more than 70% of them singletons. The chain couples TRBV12-3 or TRBV12-4 to TRBJ2-1, with TRBD2 as a possible D gene (6 bases). This receptor was identified in an adult in good health. Specimen: peripheral blood, collected on day 0 of AZD1222 vaccination. The CDR3 DNA reads as TGTGCCAGTGGGTGGGAGGACTACAATGAGCAGTTCTTC. It translates to CASGWEDYNEQFF.